The clone carrying this T cell receptor (beta chain) was observed a handful of times. What it recognizes is unknown. This specimen belongs to a study of response to subunit inactivated influenza vaccine. Study-level findings and limits: It was the authors' suggestion that each seasonal influenza vaccination recruits few new T cells.

V lost 3 bases and J lost 5, with 13 bases in between. The CDR3 is made up of 14 amino acids. CDR1 is SNHLY and CDR2 is FYNNEI in the germline V gene. TCRdb fed the RT-PCR reads into MiXCR, producing one record per CDR3 protein. The sample has around 790,000 distinct CDR3 sequences; 21% are singletons. The rearrangement joins TRBV2 to TRBJ1-2; TRBD1 is a possible D gene (6 bases). This sequence originates from a man aged 45-65 years who received an inactivated influenza vaccine. Sequenced material: PBMCs from blood, taken 4 to 6 days after vaccination. The DNA for the CDR3 is TGTGCCAGCAGTGAGGTCAGGGGAGGGTATGGCTACACCTTC. Translated: CASSEVRGGYGYTF.